The T cell receptor beta chain under discussion was sequenced for a study of cytomegalovirus exposure and HLA in healthy donors. Findings and caveats of the study: Some V segments (TRBV6-2 and TRBV6-3 among them) were excluded as indistinguishable. Segments of the TCR beta V type were, in most cases, productive about 90% or about 30% of the time in an earlier analysis. Later findings reportedly placed an Asian-associated ancestry cluster below the roughly 660-donor mean for N-insertions. Later analysis associated a missense DCLRE1C variant with TCR beta V- and J-gene trimming.

Germline V gene lookup returns CDR1 SGHTA and CDR2 FQGNSA. Trimming shortened V by 4 bases and J by 10 bases, and 17 bases separated the two germline ends. The CDR3 runs 14 residues. For this clone: Its antigen is as yet unknown.

Primers for the PCR totalled 60 Vbeta and 13 Jbeta. The data were produced by immunoSEQ multiplex PCR, yet TCRdb's version contains in-frame clones alone and is incomplete. Found here are 20,000 to 25,000 clones; the top ten clones hold approximately 18%. This chain uses TRBV7-2 with TRBJ1-5, with a possible D match to TRBD1 (6 bases). The sequence derives from a male donor in good health and CMV-seropositive. Sequencing was carried out using PBMCs. CDR3 sequence: CASSSGQLGFPQHF. The DNA of the CDR3 is TGTGCCAGCAGCTCCGGACAGCTAGGTTTCCCCCAGCATTTT.